This T cell receptor beta chain was documented in a study of T cell changes during pregnancy in multiple sclerosis. The V end lost 5 bases, the J end lost 4 bases, and 14 bases lay between the germline ends. Germline CDR1 and CDR2: SGHTA and FQGTGA. This CDR3 has 14 residues. Clones were sequenced by immunoSEQ multiplex PCR, and TCRdb holds only the in-frame ones, with some missing. The table has about 40,000 clones, approximately 89% seen once. Sequencing used peripheral blood, obtained in the first trimester of pregnancy. The sequence derives from a female donor in good health, enrolled as a control in a pregnancy study. The chain carries TRBV7-3 and TRBJ1-1, with D unresolved. CDR3 bases: TGTGCCAGCAGCCAAACCGGGATCCCCACTGAAGCTTTCTTT. Protein: CASSQTGIPTEAFF.